This passage covers 13 T cell receptor beta chains from one sample sequenced in a study of T cells in localized non-small cell lung cancer. Sequencing used immunoSEQ multiplex PCR; TCRdb keeps in-frame clones, though not all of them. This table holds fewer than 35,000 clones, 94% found once. The sequencing used peripheral blood, collected before any cancer treatment. These receptors were collected from a woman aged 40 to 75 with stage I lung adenocarcinoma.

The chain carries TRBV9 and TRBJ2-7; 10 bases are a match to TRBD1. CDR1 and CDR2 (germline): SGDLS, YYNGEE. The ends lost 4 bases at V and 1 base at J; junction bases unmatched: 5. This CDR3 is 15 amino acids long. In DNA, the CDR3 is TGTGCCAGCAGCCTGGGACAGGGGCCATCCTACGAGCAGTACTTC. Translating it yields CASSLGQGPSYEQYF.

The rearrangement links TRBV28 to TRBJ1-1; tentative D call: TRBD1 (6 bases). CDR1 MDHEN and CDR2 SYDVKM come from the germline V gene. V dropped 2 bases and J dropped 2 bases, with 12 bases sitting between them. The CDR3 sequence is 15 residues long. In DNA form, the CDR3 reads TGTGCCAGCAGTTTAGGGGGGGCGATCAACACTGAAGCTTTCTTT. Its translation is CASSLGGAINTEAFF.

The chain employs TRBV6-4 and TRBJ1-1; D call uncertain. V was shortened by 6 bases and J by 2 bases, with 10 bases between the two germline ends. This CDR3 spans 13 amino acids. CDR1 is MRHNA, CDR2 SNTAGT, per germline. In DNA form, the CDR3 reads TGTGCCAGCAGCCGGGATCTCAACACTGAAGCTTTCTTT. Residues: CASSRDLNTEAFF.

The chain has TRBV7-9 and TRBJ1-1, with 7 bases matching TRBD1. CDR3 length: 14 amino acids. Germline values: CDR1 SEHNR, CDR2 FQNEAQ (reference sequence). J gave up 1 base and V 5 bases, and 4 bases lay outside the gene matches. The CDR3 protein is CASSDGTANTEAFF. Here the CDR3 DNA reads TGTGCCAGCAGCGACGGGACAGCGAACACTGAAGCTTTCTTT.

In its sample, this clone was seen once. The V gene is TRBV6-1, the J gene TRBJ1-1; D perhaps matches TRBD1 (5 bases). Germline assignment: CDR1 MNHNS and CDR2 SASEGT. V dropped 3 bases and J dropped 2 bases, with 7 bases sitting between them. CDR3 length equals 13 residues. In DNA, the CDR3 is TGTGCCAGCAGTGACCAGGGTAACACTGAAGCTTTCTTT. Translation gives CASSDQGNTEAFF.

The chain is built from TRBV5-1 and TRBJ2-1; 11 bases are a match to TRBD2. There are 16 residues in the CDR3. Germline lookup yields CDR1 SGHRS and CDR2 YFSETQ. The ends lost 0 bases at V and 6 bases at J; junction bases unmatched: 5. In nucleotides, the CDR3 is TGCGCCAGCAGCTTGGGTAGCGGGAGGGCCCTCAATGAGCAGTTCTTC. It is translated as CASSLGSGRALNEQFF.

The gene calls are TRBV7-2 and TRBJ2-1, with D possibly TRBD1 on 5 matching bases. The CDR3 spans 15 residues. Germline assignment: CDR1 SGHTA and CDR2 FQGNSA. Trimming shortened V by 5 bases and J by 1 base, and 12 bases separated the two germline ends. CDR3 nucleotides: TGTGCCAGCAGCCGACAGTCCCATTCCTACAATGAGCAGTTCTTC. Its translation is CASSRQSHSYNEQFF.

The chain combines TRBV6-5 with TRBJ1-2, with 7 bases lining up with TRBD1. V dropped 6 bases and J dropped 5; count of bases not matched to a gene: 6. The CDR3 totals 13 residues. Germline lookup yields CDR1 MNHEY and CDR2 SVGAGI. The CDR3 loop reads CASRPDREYGYTF. Written as DNA, the CDR3 is TGTGCCAGCAGGCCTGACAGGGAATATGGCTACACCTTC.

The CDR3 nucleotides are TGTGCCAGCAGCGTAGGAGGGACAGGGGAAGGAGAAAAACTGTTTTTT. Its protein is CASSVGGTGEGEKLFF. The chain employs TRBV9 and TRBJ1-4, with 10 bases that match TRBD1. J gave up 8 bases and V 0 bases, and 7 bases lay outside the gene matches. This CDR3 contains 16 residues. CDR1 SGDLS and CDR2 YYNGEE come from the germline V gene.

The chain carries TRBV4-3 and TRBJ2-3; TRBD1 matches 7 bases. V was pared by 4 bases and J by 0 bases, with 7 bases of the junction left unmatched. The CDR3 length is 16 residues. CDR1 is LGHNA, CDR2 YSLEER, per germline. DNA of the CDR3: TGCGCCAGCAGCCCCCGACAGGGTACTAGCACAGATACGCAGTATTTT. This codes for CASSPRQGTSTDTQYF.

The gene calls are TRBV18 and TRBJ1-5, with D possibly TRBD1 on 6 matching bases. CDR1 is KGHSH, CDR2 LQKENI, per germline. Trimming shortened V by 2 bases and J by 0 bases, and 8 bases separated the two germline ends. The CDR3 has 15 residues. This CDR3 is CASSPTGASNQPQHF. CDR3 coding DNA: TGTGCCAGCTCACCAACGGGGGCTAGCAATCAGCCCCAGCATTTT.

This clone showed up just once. The chain is built from TRBV11-2 and TRBJ2-1, with 7 positions matching TRBD2. The V gene's germline CDR1 is SGHAT and CDR2 FQNNGV. The CDR3 length is 14 residues. V gave up 6 bases and J gave up 6 bases; unmatched junction bases: 8. The CDR3 loop reads CASSSGLNLNEQFF. Written as DNA, the CDR3 is TGTGCCAGCAGTTCGGGACTAAACCTCAATGAGCAGTTCTTC.

V usage is TRBV4-3 and J usage is TRBJ1-2; D is possibly TRBD1 (5 bases). Trimming cost V 2 bases and J 1 base, with 11 bases left between them. The CDR3 spans 15 residues. Looked up from germline, CDR1 is LGHNA and CDR2 is YSLEER. Here the CDR3 reads CASSQRGKHNYGYTF. For the CDR3, the DNA is TGCGCCAGCAGCCAACGGGGCAAACATAACTATGGCTACACCTTC.